Each of the 4 T cell receptor beta chains below was sequenced from the same sample in a study of blood T cell repertoires in COVID-19. Here immunoSEQ multiplex PCR was the method, and the copy in TCRdb shows in-frame clones only, minus some. The profile covers 250,000 to 350,000 clones, with about 83% appearing a single time and 6% to 7% taken by the ten largest. The source material was PBMCs or T cells enriched from blood (not recorded which). The receptors stem from a woman between 40 and 55 years old who had recovered from COVID-19.

This clone has just one count. CDR3 amino acids: CASSFSEFGDRAYNEQFF. CDR3 nucleotides: TGCGCCAGCAGCTTTTCGGAGTTCGGGGACAGGGCTTACAATGAGCAGTTCTTC. This chain links TRBV5-1 with TRBJ2-1; 9 positions agree with TRBD1. CDR1 and CDR2 (germline): SGHRS, YFSETQ. The CDR3 extends over 18 amino acids. The V and J ends lost 2 bases and 4 bases, in that order; junction bases with no gene match: 13.

This chain links TRBV6-5 with TRBJ1-2; 7 nucleotides agree with TRBD1. Germline assignment: CDR1 MNHEY and CDR2 SVGAGI. The V and J ends lost 5 bases and 4 bases, in that order; junction bases with no gene match: 7. The CDR3 extends over 14 amino acids. CDR3 DNA sequence: TGTGCCAGCAGTAGACGGGACAGAACCTATGGCTACACCTTC. Its translation: CASSRRDRTYGYTF.

The J gene is TRBJ2-1, the V gene TRBV19; D possibly corresponds to TRBD2 (5 bases). The germline V gene encodes CDR1 LNHDA and CDR2 SQIVND (reference sequence). The CDR3 length is 15 residues. The V end was cut by 3 bases, the J end by 6 bases, with 15 bases between. The CDR3 loop reads CASSIQLGVANEQFF. The DNA of the CDR3 is TGTGCCAGTAGTATTCAACTAGGAGTAGCCAATGAGCAGTTCTTC.

The J gene is TRBJ2-7, the V gene TRBV6-4; tentatively, D is TRBD2 (6 bases). This CDR3 has 17 amino acids. Germline V gene lookup returns CDR1 MRHNA and CDR2 SNTAGT. Trimming took off 0 bases at V and 6 bases at J, with 21 bases between the two ends. Written as DNA, the CDR3 is TGTGCCAGCAGTGACTCGGGGAGGAGATCGGGGATAGGCGAGCAGTACTTC. This translates into CASSDSGRRSGIGEQYF.